What follows are 25 T cell receptor beta chains derived from one specimen sequenced in a study of blood T cells in healthy people across ages. Through a sample-barcoded 5' primer and a J-beta primer mix, a second PCR was run for roughly 6 to 12 cycles. TCRdb itself ran the 5' RACE reads through MiXCR, one entry per CDR3 protein. The table has about 1,000,000 distinct CDR3 sequences, around 43% seen once. The material sequenced was blood. The source is a woman aged 60 to 75 in good health.

Points on this clonotype: Germline and junction disagree at one end, which may indicate a read error. This chain connects TRBV7-2 to TRBJ1-6; D gene unclear. The CDR3 is 14 amino acids. In germline, CDR1 is SGHTA, CDR2 FQGNSA. CDR3 in amino acids: CASSVASGNSPLHF. The CDR3 DNA follows: TGTGCCAGCAGCGTAGCCTCGGGGAATTCACCCCTCCACTTT.

This clonotype was detected ten times or more. The chain is built from TRBV29-1 and TRBJ2-5, with D possibly TRBD1 on 5 matching bases. The closer fit of TRBJ2-7 to the DNA end suggests the J call may be wrong. This CDR3 is built from 12 residues. The germline V gene has CDR1 SQVTM and CDR2 ANQGSEA. CDR3 sequence: CSVESGNYEQYF. The DNA of the CDR3 is TGCAGCGTTGAGTCAGGGAACTACGAGCAGTACTTC.

This chain uses TRBV18 with TRBJ2-1; D unclear. CDR1 and CDR2 from the germline V gene are KGHSH and LQKENI. The CDR3 covers 15 residues. Trimming took 2 bases from V and 8 from J, leaving 16 bases between them. CDR3 residues: CASSPVRVSTHEQFF. In nucleotides, the CDR3 is TGTGCCAGCTCACCAGTCCGGGTCTCCACCCATGAGCAGTTCTTC.

This chain joins TRBV7-2 and TRBJ2-7, with D possibly TRBD2 on 6 matching bases. This CDR3 has 16 residues. Germline CDR1 and CDR2: SGHTA and FQGNSA. The V gene lost 5 bases and the J gene lost 1 base, with 18 bases spanning the gap. The CDR3 DNA sequence: TGTGCCAGCAGCACCCGCAGCGGGTGGGGTTCCTACGAGCAGTACTTC. This encodes CASSTRSGWGSYEQYF. Combining the CDR3 with reference TRBV7-2 and TRBJ2-7 gives the whole variable domain GAGVSQSPSNKVTEKGKDVELRCDPISGHTALYWYRQSLGQGLEFLIYFQGNSAPDKSGLPSDRFSAERTGGSVSTLTIQRTQQEDSAVYLCASSTRSGWGSYEQYFGPGTRLTVT.

The chain links TRBV20-1 to TRBJ1-2, with D hard to call. V was pared by 4 bases and J by 6 bases, with 12 bases between. This CDR3 is 12 amino acids long. Germline V lookup: CDR1 DFQATT, CDR2 SNEGSKA (reference sequence). The CDR3: CSATHSPDGYTF. The CDR3 bases are TGCAGTGCTACCCACAGCCCCGATGGCTACACCTTC.

This clonotype was counted ten times or more. The chain uses TRBV6-6 and TRBJ2-1; tentatively, D is TRBD1 (7 bases). The CDR3 is 14 amino acids. Germline CDR1 reads MNHNY; CDR2 reads SVGAGI (reference sequence). V lost 2 bases and J 7 bases, leaving 12 bases between the germline ends. This chain's CDR3 is CASSYPTGRNEQFF. The CDR3 coding sequence is TGTGCCAGCAGTTACCCGACAGGGAGGAATGAGCAGTTCTTC.

This clonotype was picked up one time. The rearrangement uses TRBV10-3 and TRBJ2-7; D gene unclear. The CDR3 runs to 14 residues. The V gene's germline CDR1 is ENHRY and CDR2 SYGVKD. Trimming cost V 6 bases and J 0 bases, with 12 bases left between them. CDR3 loop: CAISQASSSYEQYF. The CDR3 region has the DNA TGTGCCATCAGCCAGGCATCGAGCTCCTACGAGCAGTACTTC.

The CDR3 sequence: CATRDWGSEQYF. The CDR3 coding sequence is TGTGCCACCCGGGACTGGGGCTCCGAGCAGTACTTC. V and J are TRBV6-5 and TRBJ2-5, with D possibly being TRBD2 (6 bases). The last part of the DNA fits TRBJ2-7 better; the J call may be wrong. This CDR3 is built from 12 residues. From germline, CDR1 is MNHEY and CDR2 SVGAGI.

As regards this clonotype: At one of its ends the junction is not consistent with the germline gene, which may arise from a read error. The V call is TRBV7-2, the J call TRBJ2-1, with D tentatively TRBD1 (5 bases). Germline V gene lookup returns CDR1 SGHTA and CDR2 FQGNSA. CDR3 size: 15 residues. This CDR3 is CASSFMGGAYNKQFF. CDR3 in DNA: TGTGCCAGCAGCTTTATGGGTGGGGCCTACAATAAGCAGTTCTTC. The whole variable domain, remainder taken from reference TRBV7-2 and TRBJ2-1, is GAGVSQSPSNKVTEKGKDVELRCDPISGHTALYWYRQSLGQGLEFLIYFQGNSAPDKSGLPSDRFSAERTGGSVSTLTIQRTQQEDSAVYLCASSFMGGAYNKQFFGPGTRLTVL.

CDR3: CASSYFLGTEAFF. In DNA form, the CDR3 reads TGTGCCAGCAGTTACTTTTTAGGCACTGAAGCTTTCTTT. The chain employs TRBV6-5 and TRBJ1-1; D unclear. The CDR3 loop spans 13 amino acids. Germline assignment: CDR1 MNHEY and CDR2 SVGAGI. V dropped 1 base and J dropped 4 bases, with 7 bases sitting between them.

This sequence joins TRBV20-1 and TRBJ2-1; D possibly corresponds to TRBD2 (6 bases). Germline values: CDR1 DFQATT, CDR2 SNEGSKA (reference sequence). Trimming took 4 bases from V and 7 from J, leaving 17 bases between them. This CDR3 is 14 amino acids long. CDR3 protein: CSANLEGEGNEQFF. CDR3 nucleotides: TGCAGTGCTAATCTGGAGGGCGAGGGGAATGAGCAGTTCTTC.

This clonotype turned up a few times. The rearrangement links TRBV10-3 to TRBJ2-7, with 7 bases matching TRBD2. Trimming took 3 bases from V and 3 from J; bases not matched to a gene: 11. There are 16 residues in the CDR3. Germline V gene data show CDR1 as ENHRY and CDR2 as SYGVKD. Here the CDR3 DNA reads TGTGCCATCAGTGATCTGAGCGGGAAGAGGAGCTACGAGCAGTACTTC. Its protein is CAISDLSGKRSYEQYF.

V usage is TRBV14 and J usage is TRBJ1-6; D is undetermined. Germline CDR1 and CDR2: SGHDN and FVKESK. The CDR3 sequence is 16 residues long. V lost 3 bases and J 7 bases, leaving 16 bases between the germline ends. CDR3 DNA sequence: TGTGCCAGCAGCCATTATCTCCTCAGCCGCAATTCACCCCTCCACTTT. It codes for CASSHYLLSRNSPLHF.

The rearrangement joins TRBV29-1 to TRBJ1-2; D is unresolved. The CDR3 spans 11 residues. The germline V and J ends were trimmed by 6 bases and 1 base, with 6 bases remaining between them. Looked up from germline, CDR1 is SQVTM and CDR2 is ANQGSEA. CDR3: CSVNSNYGYTF. The CDR3 bases are TGCAGCGTCAATAGTAACTATGGCTACACCTTC.

CDR3 nucleotides: TGTGCCAGCACCCTCCTAGGAATGAGGGAAAATGAGCAGTTCTTC. It specifies CASTLLGMRENEQFF. The chain uses TRBV12-3 or TRBV12-4 and TRBJ2-1, with D perhaps TRBD2 (5 bases). The CDR3 length is 15 residues. V lost 7 bases, J lost 7 bases, and 20 bases lay in between.

In its sample, this clonotype was seen a few times. In DNA, the CDR3 is TGTGCCAGCAGCTCCCGACTAGCGGGAGGGCCTAAGACCCAGTACTTC. Translated, it gives CASSSRLAGGPKTQYF. The genes are TRBV5-6 and TRBJ2-7, with 14 bases identical to TRBD2. The J call is doubtful: the DNA matches TRBJ2-5 better. The CDR3 runs to 16 residues. Germline V gene data show CDR1 as SGHDT and CDR2 as YYEEEE.

This clonotype was seen a few times. This chain links TRBV25-1 with TRBJ2-7; D unclear. The CDR3 has 14 amino acids. The germline gives CDR1 MGHDK, CDR2 SYGVNS. V lost 6 bases, J lost 2 bases, and 14 bases lay in between. The CDR3 sequence is CASRTRLTPYEQYF. The CDR3 DNA reads as TGTGCCAGCAGGACCCGGCTCACCCCCTACGAGCAGTACTTC.

This clonotype was counted a few times. The CDR3 DNA follows: TGCAGCGGGCACGGGACAGCTAGCACAGATACGCAGTATTTT. Its protein product is CSGHGTASTDTQYF. V gene TRBV29-1 combines with J gene TRBJ2-3; 7 bases line up with TRBD1. Germline-derived CDR1 and CDR2 are SQVTM and ANQGSEA. Germline trimming cut 7 bases from V and 0 bases from J; bases unmatched to any gene: 7. This CDR3 has 14 amino acids.

V is TRBV11-1 and J is TRBJ2-3; TRBD2 agrees at 13 bases. The germline V gene encodes CDR1 SGHAT and CDR2 FQDESV (reference sequence). J lost 3 bases, V lost 5 bases, and 8 bases had no gene match. The CDR3 is 17 amino acids. As DNA, the CDR3 is TGTGCCAGCAGCATACGGACTAGCGGGAGATTGACAGATACGCAGTATTTT. Translating it yields CASSIRTSGRLTDTQYF.

This clonotype was seen only once. The rearrangement uses TRBV5-1 and TRBJ2-1, with 9 bases identical to TRBD2. Losses at the gene ends were 3 bases for V and 4 bases for J; bases not matched to a gene: 14. The CDR3 has 18 amino acids. Germline CDR1 is SGHRS and CDR2 is YFSETQ. CDR3 amino acids: CASSSPTSGLKPYNEQFF. In nucleotides, the CDR3 is TGCGCCAGCAGCTCTCCGACTAGCGGACTGAAACCATACAATGAGCAGTTCTTC. Complete variable domain (other parts from reference TRBV5-1 and TRBJ2-1): KAGVTQTPRYLIKTRGQQVTLSCSPISGHRSVSWYQQTPGQGLQFLFEYFSETQRNKGNFPGRFSGRQFSNSRSEMNVSTLELGDSALYLCASSSPTSGLKPYNEQFFGPGTRLTVL.

CDR3 nucleotide sequence: TGCAGCGTTGAACCTTATAGCGGATCCACAGATACGCAGTATTTT. Translated, it gives CSVEPYSGSTDTQYF. The chain links TRBV29-1 to TRBJ2-3, with a possible D match to TRBD2 (6 bases). V shed 2 bases and J shed 2 bases, with 14 bases lying between them. Germline V gene sequence: CDR1 SQVTM, CDR2 ANQGSEA. The CDR3 is made up of 15 amino acids.

The rearrangement uses TRBV20-1 and TRBJ2-7, with 9 bases that match TRBD2. Germline CDR1 DFQATT, CDR2 SNEGSKA (reference sequence). V trimming: 3 bases; J trimming: 3 bases; junction bases outside the gene matches: 3. CDR3 length equals 13 residues. CDR3 loop: CSASSGRNYEQYF. The CDR3 nucleotides read TGCAGTGCTAGTAGCGGGAGAAACTACGAGCAGTACTTC.

The chain recombines TRBV3-1 with TRBJ1-1; 7 nucleotides agree with TRBD1. Per the germline V gene, CDR1 is LGHDT and CDR2 is YNNKEL (reference sequence). Unmatched junction bases numbered 6, after V lost 2 bases and J lost 12 bases. The CDR3 runs to 12 residues. For the CDR3, the DNA is TGTGCCAGCAGCCAATCCCGGGACAGTACTTTCTTT. Translating gives CASSQSRDSTFF.

This clonotype was found once. The chain combines TRBV28 with TRBJ1-5; tentatively, D is TRBD1 (6 bases). Trimming stripped 6 bases from V and 2 bases from J, with 14 bases between. This CDR3 has 15 residues. Germline values: CDR1 MDHEN, CDR2 SYDVKM. CDR3 coding DNA: TGTGCCAGCAGGCTACAGGGTGGCGGCAATCAGCCCCAGCATTTT. Translating it yields CASRLQGGGNQPQHF.

The genes are TRBV27 and TRBJ2-7; D is perhaps TRBD2 (5 bases). Germline CDR1 reads MNHEY; CDR2 reads SMNVEV (reference sequence). V lost 6 bases to trimming and J lost 5 bases, with 8 bases between them. CDR3 size: 11 residues. CDR3 amino acids: CASRGVHEQYF. The CDR3 DNA reads TGTGCCAGCAGGGGAGTCCACGAGCAGTACTTC.